The 10 T cell receptor beta chains presented below share a single source sample, sequenced in a study of early T cells in non-severe SARS-CoV-2 infection (dated by TCRdb to about 2021). The method behind the library was 5' RACE. Sequencing took place on a NextSeq 500. TCRdb reprocessing: public reads trimmed at Q25 with fastp, clones called with MiXCR, in-frame beta chains kept. Under each unique CDR3 protein, matching rows form one entry showing the most common genes and DNA. The sample table contains about 26,000 distinct CDR3 sequences; only one count was recorded for 3.5% to 4.5% of them. The ten largest clonotypes hold 4% to 5% of the sample. Specimen: whole blood. The origin of the receptors is an adult who was a healthcare worker with PCR-confirmed SARS-CoV-2 infection or an uninfected control (not recorded which).

This clonotype was recorded at least ten times. This chain uses TRBV11-2 with TRBJ1-2, with 9 bases lining up with TRBD1. Germline V gene sequence: CDR1 SGHAT, CDR2 FQNNGV. The CDR3 consists of 16 residues. V shed 5 bases and J 4 bases; nucleotides not matched to a gene: 11. CDR3 residues: CASSPRGQGTSYGYTF. DNA of the CDR3: TGTGCCAGCAGCCCAAGGGGACAGGGAACCTCCTATGGCTACACCTTC.

This clonotype has just a few counts. The chain carries TRBV10-2 and TRBJ1-2, with 7 positions matching TRBD1. The V segment lost 0 bases and the J segment 7 bases; nucleotides outside the gene matches: 5. The CDR3 extends over 14 amino acids. The germline V gene encodes CDR1 WSHSY and CDR2 SAAADI. CDR3 in amino acids: CASSESRQGLGYTF. CDR3 nucleotide sequence: TGCGCCAGCAGTGAGTCGAGACAGGGTCTTGGCTACACCTTC.

There are many counts of this clonotype. V gene TRBV18 combines with J gene TRBJ1-1, with TRBD1 matching 9 bases. Germline V CDR1 and CDR2: KGHSH, LQKENI. The length of the CDR3 is 14 residues. Germline trimming cut 5 bases from V and 6 bases from J; bases unmatched to any gene: 7. CDR3 amino acids: CASSTGQGGAEAFF. In DNA form, the CDR3 reads TGTGCCAGCTCAACGGGACAGGGAGGGGCTGAAGCTTTCTTT. Full variable domain (outside the CDR3, taken from reference TRBV18 and TRBJ1-1): NAGVMQNPRHLVRRRGQEARLRCSPMKGHSHVYWYRQLPEEGLKFMVYLQKENIIDESGMPKERFSAEFPKEGPSILRIQQVVRGDSAAYFCASSTGQGGAEAFFGQGTRLTVV.

A few counts support this clonotype. The CDR3 spells CASSHTFRPEQYF. The CDR3 nucleotides read TGTGCCAGCAGCCATACCTTCAGGCCCGAGCAGTACTTC. V gene TRBV3-1 combines with J gene TRBJ2-7; D is unresolved. The V gene's germline CDR1 is LGHDT and CDR2 YNNKEL (reference sequence). The CDR3 contains 13 residues. The germline V and J ends were trimmed by 3 bases and 6 bases, with 12 bases remaining between them.

The chain links TRBV13 to TRBJ2-7; perhaps TRBD2 as D (5 bases). This CDR3 is 14 amino acids long. Per germline, CDR1 PRHDT and CDR2 FYEKMQ (reference sequence). The V and J ends lost 5 bases and 4 bases respectively, with 15 bases between them. CDR3 residues: CASSAGRVGYEQYF. For the CDR3, the DNA is TGTGCCAGCAGCGCGGGCCGAGTTGGGTACGAGCAGTACTTC.

This clonotype has a handful of counts. A read error may explain this, as a much larger clone is one base away. The chain recombines TRBV2 with TRBJ2-3; 7 positions match TRBD2. Germline assignment: CDR1 SNHLY and CDR2 FYNNEI. The length of the CDR3 is 13 residues. Written as DNA, the CDR3 is TGTGTCAGCGGGGCAGAGAACACAGATACGCAGTATTTT. It yields the protein CVSGAENTDTQYF.

The sample holds many counts of this clonotype. This chain joins TRBV6-5 and TRBJ2-2, with D possibly being TRBD1 (6 bases). Germline assignment: CDR1 MNHEY and CDR2 SVGAGI. V was trimmed by 4 bases and J by 0 bases, leaving 6 bases between them. This CDR3 comprises 14 residues. Written as DNA, the CDR3 is TGTGCCAGCAGTTGGACAGCGAACACCGGGGAGCTGTTTTTT. Amino acid sequence: CASSWTANTGELFF.

This clonotype was counted ten times or more. No conserved phenylalanine or tryptophan ends this CDR3, so it is likely a read error. No DNA is shown, since the ends of the CDR3 on it are uncertain; the CDR3 is the one TCRdb lists. This chain joins TRBV14 and TRBJ2-7; whether TRBD2, the table's D call, matches the DNA was not checked. Germline CDR1 and CDR2: SGHDN and FVKESK. Counting both end residues, the CDR3 totals 12 amino acids. CDR3 amino acids: CASSQGAAGGPY.

This clonotype came up many times. The CDR3 sequence: CASRGQGNQPQHF. Written as DNA, the CDR3 is TGTGCCAGCAGAGGACAGGGCAATCAGCCCCAGCATTTT. This chain connects TRBV12-3 or TRBV12-4 to TRBJ1-5; 7 bases are shared with TRBD1. The V gene end was trimmed by 6 bases and the J gene end by 2 bases; junction bases not matched to a gene: 1. The CDR3 loop spans 13 amino acids.

This clonotype was counted at least ten times. The chain has TRBV11-2 and TRBJ1-4, with D uncertain. The V and J ends lost 6 bases and 15 bases respectively, with 20 bases between them. The germline V gene has CDR1 SGHAT and CDR2 FQNNGV. The CDR3 sequence is 13 residues long. The CDR3 loop reads CASRIQISYRLFF. CDR3 nucleotide sequence: TGTGCCAGCAGGATCCAAATCTCCTACAGATTGTTTTTT.